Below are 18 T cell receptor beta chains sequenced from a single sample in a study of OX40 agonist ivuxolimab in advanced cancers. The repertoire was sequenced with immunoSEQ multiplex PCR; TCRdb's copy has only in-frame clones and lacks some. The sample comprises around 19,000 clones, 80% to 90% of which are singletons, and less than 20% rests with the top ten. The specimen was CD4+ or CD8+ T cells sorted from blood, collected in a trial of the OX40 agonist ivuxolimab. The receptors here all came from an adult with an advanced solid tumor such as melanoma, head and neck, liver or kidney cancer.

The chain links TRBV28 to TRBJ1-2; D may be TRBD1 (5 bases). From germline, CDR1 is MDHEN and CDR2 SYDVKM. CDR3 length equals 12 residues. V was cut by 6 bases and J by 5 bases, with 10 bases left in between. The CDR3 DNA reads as TGTGCCAGCAGCTCAGAGGGGTATGGCTACACCTTC. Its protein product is CASSSEGYGYTF.

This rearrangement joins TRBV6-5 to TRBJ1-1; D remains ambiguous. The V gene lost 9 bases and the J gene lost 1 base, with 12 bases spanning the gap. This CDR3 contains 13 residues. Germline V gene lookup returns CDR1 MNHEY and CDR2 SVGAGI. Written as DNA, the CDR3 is TGTGCCAGTCAGATACAGCAGAACACTGAAGCTTTCTTT. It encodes CASQIQQNTEAFF.

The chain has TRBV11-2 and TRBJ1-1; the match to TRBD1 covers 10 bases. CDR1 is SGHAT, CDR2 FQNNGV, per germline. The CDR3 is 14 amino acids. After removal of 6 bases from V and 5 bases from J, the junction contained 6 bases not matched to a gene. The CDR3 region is CASSWTGGRTEAFF. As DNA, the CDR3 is TGTGCCAGCAGTTGGACAGGGGGAAGGACTGAAGCTTTCTTT.

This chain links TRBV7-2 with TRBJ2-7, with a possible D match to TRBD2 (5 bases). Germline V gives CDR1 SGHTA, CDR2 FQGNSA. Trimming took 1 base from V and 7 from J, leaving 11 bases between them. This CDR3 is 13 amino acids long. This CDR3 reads CASSLEVRGEQYF. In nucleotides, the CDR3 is TGTGCCAGCAGCTTAGAGGTGCGCGGGGAGCAGTACTTC.

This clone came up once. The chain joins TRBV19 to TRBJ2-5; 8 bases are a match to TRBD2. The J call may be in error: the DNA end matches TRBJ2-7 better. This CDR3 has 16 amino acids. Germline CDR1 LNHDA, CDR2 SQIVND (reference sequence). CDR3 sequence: CASSRPGGASSYEQYF. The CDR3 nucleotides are TGTGCCAGTAGTCGACCCGGGGGGGCGAGCTCCTACGAGCAGTACTTC.

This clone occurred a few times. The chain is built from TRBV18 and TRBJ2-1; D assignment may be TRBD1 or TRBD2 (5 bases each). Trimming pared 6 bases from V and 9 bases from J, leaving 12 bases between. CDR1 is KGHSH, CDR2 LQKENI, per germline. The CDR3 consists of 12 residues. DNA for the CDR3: TGTGCCAGCTCCCTCGGGACGGCTGAGCAGTTCTTC. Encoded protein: CASSLGTAEQFF.

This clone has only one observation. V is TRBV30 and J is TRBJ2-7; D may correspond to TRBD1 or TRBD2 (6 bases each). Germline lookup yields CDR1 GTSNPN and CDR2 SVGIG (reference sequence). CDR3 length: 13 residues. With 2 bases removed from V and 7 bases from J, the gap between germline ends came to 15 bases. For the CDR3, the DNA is TGTGCCTGGAGTCCCATGGGGGCGGGGGAGCAGTACTTC. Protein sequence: CAWSPMGAGEQYF. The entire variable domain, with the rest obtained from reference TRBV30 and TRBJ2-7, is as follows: SQTIHQWPATLVQPVGSPLSLECTVEGTSNPNLYWYRQAAGRGLQLLFYSVGIGQISSEVPQNLSASRPQDRQFILSSKKLLLSDSGFYLCAWSPMGAGEQYFGPGTRLTVT.

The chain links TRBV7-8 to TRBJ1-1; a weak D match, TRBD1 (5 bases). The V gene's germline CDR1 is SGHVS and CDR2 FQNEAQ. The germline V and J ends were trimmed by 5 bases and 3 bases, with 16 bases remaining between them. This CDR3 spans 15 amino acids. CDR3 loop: CASSLWTKEDTEAFF. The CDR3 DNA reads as TGTGCCAGCAGCCTGTGGACAAAGGAGGACACTGAAGCTTTCTTT.

The CDR3 DNA reads TGTGCCAGCTCACCTAGCCTAGCGGGGGCAGATACGCAGTATTTT. It yields the protein CASSPSLAGADTQYF. The chain carries TRBV18 and TRBJ2-3; TRBD2 aligns across 10 bases. The CDR3 is 15 residues long. The J segment lost 4 bases and the V segment lost 3 bases, leaving 4 bases of the junction unmatched. Germline CDR1 and CDR2: KGHSH and LQKENI.

The CDR3 protein is CASRTAGLASNYEQYF. The CDR3 DNA sequence: TGTGCCAGCAGGACAGCGGGACTAGCGAGCAACTACGAGCAGTACTTC. The V and J genes are TRBV6-6 and TRBJ2-7; the match to TRBD2 covers 10 bases. Germline CDR1 MNHNY, CDR2 SVGAGI (reference sequence). Trimming at V came to 6 bases and at J to 3 bases, leaving 11 bases not matched to a gene. The CDR3 extends over 16 amino acids.

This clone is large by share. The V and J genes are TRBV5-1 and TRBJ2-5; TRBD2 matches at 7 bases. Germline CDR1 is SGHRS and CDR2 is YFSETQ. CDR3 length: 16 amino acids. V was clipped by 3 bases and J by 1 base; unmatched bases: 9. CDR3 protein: CASSSTSSGPQETQYF. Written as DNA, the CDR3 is TGCGCCAGCAGCTCCACCTCTAGCGGCCCCCAAGAGACCCAGTACTTC. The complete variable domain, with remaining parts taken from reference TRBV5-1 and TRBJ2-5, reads KAGVTQTPRYLIKTRGQQVTLSCSPISGHRSVSWYQQTPGQGLQFLFEYFSETQRNKGNFPGRFSGRQFSNSRSEMNVSTLELGDSALYLCASSSTSSGPQETQYFGPGTRLLVL.

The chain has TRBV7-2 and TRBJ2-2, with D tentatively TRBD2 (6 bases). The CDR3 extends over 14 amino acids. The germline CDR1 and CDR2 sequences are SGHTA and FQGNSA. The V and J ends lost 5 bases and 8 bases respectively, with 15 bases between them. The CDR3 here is CASSAGTPGGELFF. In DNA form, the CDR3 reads TGTGCCAGCAGCGCGGGGACTCCTGGGGGGGAGCTGTTTTTT.

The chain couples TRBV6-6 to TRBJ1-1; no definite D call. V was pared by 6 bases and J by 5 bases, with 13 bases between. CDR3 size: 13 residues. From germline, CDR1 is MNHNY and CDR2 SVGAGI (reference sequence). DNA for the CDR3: TGTGCCAGCAGGGCGGGCCAGGAAACTGAAGCTTTCTTT. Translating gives CASRAGQETEAFF.

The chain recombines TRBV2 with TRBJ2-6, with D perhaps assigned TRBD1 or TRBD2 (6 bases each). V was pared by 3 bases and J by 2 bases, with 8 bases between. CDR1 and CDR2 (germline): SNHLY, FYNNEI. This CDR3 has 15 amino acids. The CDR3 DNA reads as TGTGCCAGCAGTGATGGGGGGCCTGGGGCCAACGTCCTGACTTTC. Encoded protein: CASSDGGPGANVLTF. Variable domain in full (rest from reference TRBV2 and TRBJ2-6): EPEVTQTPSHQVTQMGQEVILRCVPISNHLYFYWYRQILGQKVEFLVSFYNNEISEKSEIFDDQFSVERPDGSNFTLKIRSTKLEDSAMYFCASSDGGPGANVLTFGAGSRLTVL.

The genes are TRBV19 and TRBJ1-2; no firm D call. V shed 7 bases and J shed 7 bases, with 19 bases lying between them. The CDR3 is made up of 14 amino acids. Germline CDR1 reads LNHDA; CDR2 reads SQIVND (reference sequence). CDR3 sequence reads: CASTLEGSSFGYTF. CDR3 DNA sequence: TGTGCCAGTACCCTGGAGGGAAGCTCCTTTGGCTACACCTTC.

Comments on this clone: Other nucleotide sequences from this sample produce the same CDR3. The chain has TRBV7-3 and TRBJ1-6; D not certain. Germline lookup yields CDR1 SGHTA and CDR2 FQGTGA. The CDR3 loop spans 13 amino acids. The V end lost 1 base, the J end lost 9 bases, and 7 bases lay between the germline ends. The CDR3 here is CASSLNPRSPLHF. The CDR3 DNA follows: TGTGCCAGCAGCTTAAATCCGCGTTCACCCCTCCACTTT.

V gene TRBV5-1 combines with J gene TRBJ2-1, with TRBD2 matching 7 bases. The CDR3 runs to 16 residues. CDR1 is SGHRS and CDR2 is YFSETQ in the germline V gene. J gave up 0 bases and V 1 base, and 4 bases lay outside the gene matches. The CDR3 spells CASSLISGRSYNEQFF. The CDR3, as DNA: TGCGCCAGCAGCTTGATTAGCGGGCGCTCCTACAATGAGCAGTTCTTC.

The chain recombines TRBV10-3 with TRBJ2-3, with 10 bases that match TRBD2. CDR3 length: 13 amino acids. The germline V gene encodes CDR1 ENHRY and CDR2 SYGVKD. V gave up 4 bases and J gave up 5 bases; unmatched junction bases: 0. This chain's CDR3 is CAISGLAGDTQYF. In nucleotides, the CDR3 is TGTGCCATCAGTGGACTAGCGGGAGATACGCAGTATTTT.